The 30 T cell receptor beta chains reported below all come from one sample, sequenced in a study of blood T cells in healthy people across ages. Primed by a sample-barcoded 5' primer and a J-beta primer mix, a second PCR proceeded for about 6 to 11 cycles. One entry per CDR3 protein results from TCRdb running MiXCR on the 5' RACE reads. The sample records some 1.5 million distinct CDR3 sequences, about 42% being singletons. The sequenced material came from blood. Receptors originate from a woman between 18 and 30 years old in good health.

The CDR3 bases are TGTGCCAGCAGCAACACAGGGTCCTACGAGCAGTACTTC. This codes for CASSNTGSYEQYF. The chain has TRBV7-2 and TRBJ2-7; weak D call: TRBD1 (6 bases). CDR1 is SGHTA and CDR2 is FQGNSA in the germline V gene. The CDR3 is 13 residues long. V lost 5 bases, J lost 1 base, and 9 bases lay in between. The full variable domain, its missing parts supplied by reference TRBV7-2 and TRBJ2-7, is GAGVSQSPSNKVTEKGKDVELRCDPISGHTALYWYRQSLGQGLEFLIYFQGNSAPDKSGLPSDRFSAERTGGSVSTLTIQRTQQEDSAVYLCASSNTGSYEQYFGPGTRLTVT.

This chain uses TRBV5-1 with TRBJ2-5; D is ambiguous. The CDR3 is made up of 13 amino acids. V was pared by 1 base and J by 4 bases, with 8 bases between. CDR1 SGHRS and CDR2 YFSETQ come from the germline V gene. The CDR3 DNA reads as TGCGCCAGCAGCTTGTACGCCCGAGAGACCCAGTACTTC. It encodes CASSLYARETQYF.

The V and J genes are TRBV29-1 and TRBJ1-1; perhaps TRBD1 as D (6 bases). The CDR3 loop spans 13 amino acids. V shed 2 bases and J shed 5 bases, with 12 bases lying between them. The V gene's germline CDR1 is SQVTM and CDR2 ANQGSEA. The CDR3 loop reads CSVEPRGRTEAFF. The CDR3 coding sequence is TGCAGCGTTGAACCCAGGGGTCGGACTGAAGCTTTCTTT. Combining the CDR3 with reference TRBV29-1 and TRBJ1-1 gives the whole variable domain SAVISQKPSRDICQRGTSLTIQCQVDSQVTMMFWYRQQPGQSLTLIATANQGSEATYESGFVIDKFPISRPNLTFSTLTVSNMSPEDSSIYLCSVEPRGRTEAFFGQGTRLTVV.

The CDR3 loop is CSARTSGYNEQYF. In DNA form, the CDR3 reads TGCAGTGCTAGGACTAGCGGCTACAATGAGCAGTACTTC. The chain is built from TRBV20-1 and TRBJ2-7; 9 bases fit TRBD2. The length of the CDR3 is 13 residues. J lost 7 bases, V lost 3 bases, and 7 bases had no gene match. Germline CDR1 and CDR2: DFQATT and SNEGSKA (reference sequence).

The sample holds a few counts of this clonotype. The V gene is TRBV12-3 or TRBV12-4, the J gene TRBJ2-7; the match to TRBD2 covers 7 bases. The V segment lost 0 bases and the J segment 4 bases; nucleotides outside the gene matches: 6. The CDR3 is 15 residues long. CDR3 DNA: TGTGCCAGCAGTTTAGCGGGAGGGACGGGATACGAGCAGTACTTC. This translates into CASSLAGGTGYEQYF.

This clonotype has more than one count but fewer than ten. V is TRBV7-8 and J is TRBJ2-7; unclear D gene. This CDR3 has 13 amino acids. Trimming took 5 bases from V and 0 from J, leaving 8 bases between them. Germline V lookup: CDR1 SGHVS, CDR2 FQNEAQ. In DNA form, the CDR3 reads TGTGCCAGCAGCGTCGGGTTCTCCTACGAGCAGTACTTC. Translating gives CASSVGFSYEQYF.

The DNA for the CDR3 is TGCGCCATCAAGAACAGGGATGGCTACACCTTC. This translates into CAIKNRDGYTF. V gene TRBV5-1 combines with J gene TRBJ1-2; D is possibly TRBD1 (6 bases). The CDR3 is made up of 11 amino acids. V lost 9 bases and J 6 bases, leaving 12 bases between the germline ends. CDR1 is SGHRS, CDR2 YFSETQ, per germline.

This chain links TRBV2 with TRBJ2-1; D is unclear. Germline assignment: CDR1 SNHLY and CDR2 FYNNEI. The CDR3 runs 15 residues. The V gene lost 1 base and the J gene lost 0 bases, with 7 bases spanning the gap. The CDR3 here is CASSEVTSSYNEQFF. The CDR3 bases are TGTGCCAGCAGTGAAGTGACGAGCTCCTACAATGAGCAGTTCTTC.

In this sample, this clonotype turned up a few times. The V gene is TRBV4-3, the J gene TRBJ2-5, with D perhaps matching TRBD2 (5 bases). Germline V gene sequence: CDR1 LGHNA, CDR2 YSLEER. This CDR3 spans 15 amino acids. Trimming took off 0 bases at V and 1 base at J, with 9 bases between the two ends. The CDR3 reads CASSQDLALQETQYF. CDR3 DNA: TGCGCCAGCAGCCAAGATCTAGCACTCCAAGAGACCCAGTACTTC.

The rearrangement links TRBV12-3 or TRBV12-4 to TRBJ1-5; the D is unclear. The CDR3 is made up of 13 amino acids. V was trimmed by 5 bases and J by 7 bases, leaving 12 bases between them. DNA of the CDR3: TGTGCCAGCAGTGTCGCTTCCGCCCAGCCCCAGCATTTT. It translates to CASSVASAQPQHF.

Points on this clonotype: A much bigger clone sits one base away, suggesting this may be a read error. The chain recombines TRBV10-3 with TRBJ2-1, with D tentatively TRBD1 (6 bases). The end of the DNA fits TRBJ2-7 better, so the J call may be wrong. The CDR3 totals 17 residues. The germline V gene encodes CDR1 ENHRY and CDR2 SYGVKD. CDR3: CAISGVSDGQTYNEQYF. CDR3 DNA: TGTGCCATCTCAGGTGTGTCTGACGGACAGACCTACAATGAGCAGTACTTC.

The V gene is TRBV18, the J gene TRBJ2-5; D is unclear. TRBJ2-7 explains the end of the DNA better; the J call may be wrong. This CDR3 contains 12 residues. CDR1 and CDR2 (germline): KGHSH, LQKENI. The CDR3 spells CASSPNAPEQYF. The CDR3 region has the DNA TGTGCCAGCTCACCTAACGCCCCCGAGCAGTACTTC.

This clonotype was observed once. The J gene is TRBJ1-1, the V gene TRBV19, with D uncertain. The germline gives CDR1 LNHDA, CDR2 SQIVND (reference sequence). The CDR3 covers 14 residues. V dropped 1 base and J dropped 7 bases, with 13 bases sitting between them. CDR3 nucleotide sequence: TGTGCCAGTAGTATAGCTCAGCTCGGCGGTGAAGCTTTCTTT. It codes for CASSIAQLGGEAFF.

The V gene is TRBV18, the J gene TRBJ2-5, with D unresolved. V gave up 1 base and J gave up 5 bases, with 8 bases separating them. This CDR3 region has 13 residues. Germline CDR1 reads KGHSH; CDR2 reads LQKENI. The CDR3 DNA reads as TGTGCCAGCTCACCACTTGACCCCGAGACCCAGTACTTC. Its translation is CASSPLDPETQYF.

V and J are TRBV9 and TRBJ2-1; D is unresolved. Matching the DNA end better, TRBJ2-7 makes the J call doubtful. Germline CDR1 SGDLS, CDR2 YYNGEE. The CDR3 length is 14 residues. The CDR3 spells CASSGPPSYNEQYF. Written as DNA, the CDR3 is TGTGCCAGCAGCGGCCCGCCCTCCTACAATGAGCAGTACTTC.

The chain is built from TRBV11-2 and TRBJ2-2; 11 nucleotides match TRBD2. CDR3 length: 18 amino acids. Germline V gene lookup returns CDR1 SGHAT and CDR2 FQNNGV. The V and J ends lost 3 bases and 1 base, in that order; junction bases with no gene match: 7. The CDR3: CASSFRLAGGKNTGELFF. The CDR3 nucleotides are TGTGCCAGCAGCTTCAGGCTAGCGGGGGGCAAGAACACCGGGGAGCTGTTTTTT.

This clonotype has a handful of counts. The CDR3 protein is CASRSGRSGRTNEQFF. CDR3 in DNA: TGTGCCAGCAGGTCAGGGAGGAGCGGGAGAACTAATGAGCAGTTCTTC. The J gene is TRBJ2-1, the V gene TRBV12-3 or TRBV12-4, with TRBD2 matching 8 bases. CDR3 length: 16 residues. With 6 bases clipped from V and 7 bases from J, the junction kept 14 bases outside the gene matches.

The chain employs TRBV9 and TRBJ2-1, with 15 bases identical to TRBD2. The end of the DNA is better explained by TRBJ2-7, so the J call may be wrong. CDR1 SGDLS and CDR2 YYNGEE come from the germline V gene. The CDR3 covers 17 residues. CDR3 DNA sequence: TGTGCCAGCAGCCATCGGACTAGCGGGGGGGCTTACAATGAGCAGTACTTC. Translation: CASSHRTSGGAYNEQYF.

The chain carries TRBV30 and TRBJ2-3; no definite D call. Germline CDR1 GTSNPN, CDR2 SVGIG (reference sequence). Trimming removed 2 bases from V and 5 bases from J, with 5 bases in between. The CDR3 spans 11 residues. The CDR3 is CAWSLLDTQYF. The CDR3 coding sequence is TGTGCCTGGAGTTTGTTAGATACGCAGTATTTT.

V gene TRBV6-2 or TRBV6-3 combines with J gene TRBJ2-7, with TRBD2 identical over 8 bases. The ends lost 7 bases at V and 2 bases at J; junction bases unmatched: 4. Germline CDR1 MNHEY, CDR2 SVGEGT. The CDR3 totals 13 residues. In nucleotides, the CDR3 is TGTGCCAGCAATTTAGCGGGGACCTACGAGCAGTACTTC. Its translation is CASNLAGTYEQYF.

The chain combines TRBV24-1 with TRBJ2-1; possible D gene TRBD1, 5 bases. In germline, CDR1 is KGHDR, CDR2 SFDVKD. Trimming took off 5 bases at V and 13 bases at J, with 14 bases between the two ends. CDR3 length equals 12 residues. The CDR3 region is CATSGTGSFQFF. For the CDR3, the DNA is TGTGCCACCAGTGGCACAGGTAGTTTTCAGTTCTTC.

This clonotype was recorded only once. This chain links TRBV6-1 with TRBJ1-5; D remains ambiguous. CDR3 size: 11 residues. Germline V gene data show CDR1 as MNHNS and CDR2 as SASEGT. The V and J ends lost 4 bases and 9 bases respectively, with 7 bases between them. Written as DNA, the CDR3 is TGTGCCAGCAGTGTTGGATTGCCCCAGCATTTT. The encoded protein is CASSVGLPQHF.

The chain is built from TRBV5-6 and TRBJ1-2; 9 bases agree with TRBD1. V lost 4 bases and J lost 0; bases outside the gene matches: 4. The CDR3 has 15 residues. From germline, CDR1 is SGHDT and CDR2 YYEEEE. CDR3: CASSRTGATNYGYTF. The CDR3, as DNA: TGTGCCAGCAGCAGGACAGGGGCGACTAACTATGGCTACACCTTC.

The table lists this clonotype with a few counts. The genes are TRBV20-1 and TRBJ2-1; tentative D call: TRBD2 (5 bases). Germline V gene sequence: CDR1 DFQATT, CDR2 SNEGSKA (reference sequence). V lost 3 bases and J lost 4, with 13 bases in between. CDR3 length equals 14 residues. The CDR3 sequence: CSASERLLYNEQFF. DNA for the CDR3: TGCAGTGCTAGTGAACGACTATTGTACAATGAGCAGTTCTTC.

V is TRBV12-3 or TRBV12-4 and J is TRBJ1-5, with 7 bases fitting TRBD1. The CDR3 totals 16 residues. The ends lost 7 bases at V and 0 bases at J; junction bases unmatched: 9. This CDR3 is CASIETGHYSNQPQHF. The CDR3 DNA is TGTGCCAGCATCGAGACAGGGCATTATAGCAATCAGCCCCAGCATTTT.

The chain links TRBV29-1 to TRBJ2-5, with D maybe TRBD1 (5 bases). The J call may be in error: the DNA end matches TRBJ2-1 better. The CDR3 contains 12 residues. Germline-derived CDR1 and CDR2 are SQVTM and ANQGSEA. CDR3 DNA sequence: TGCAGCGCGGACACGGACCAAGAGACCCAGTTCTTC. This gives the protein CSADTDQETQFF.

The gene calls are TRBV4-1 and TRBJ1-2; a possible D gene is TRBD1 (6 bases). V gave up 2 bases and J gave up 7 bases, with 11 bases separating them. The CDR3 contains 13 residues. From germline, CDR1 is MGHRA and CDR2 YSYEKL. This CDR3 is CASSQSGAGGYTF. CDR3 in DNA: TGCGCCAGCAGCCAATCGGGGGCAGGTGGCTACACCTTC.

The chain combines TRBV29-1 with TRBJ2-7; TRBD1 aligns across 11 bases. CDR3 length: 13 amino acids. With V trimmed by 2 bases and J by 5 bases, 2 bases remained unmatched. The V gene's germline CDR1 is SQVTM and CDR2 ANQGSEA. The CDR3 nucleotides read TGCAGCGTTGAAAAGGGACAGGGGGACGAGCAGTACTTC. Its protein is CSVEKGQGDEQYF.

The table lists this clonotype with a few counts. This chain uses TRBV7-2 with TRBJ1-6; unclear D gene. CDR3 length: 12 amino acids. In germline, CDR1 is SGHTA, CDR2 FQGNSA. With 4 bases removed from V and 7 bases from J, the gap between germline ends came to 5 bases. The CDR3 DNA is TGTGCCAGCAGCTCGATAAATTCACCCCTCCACTTT. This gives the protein CASSSINSPLHF.

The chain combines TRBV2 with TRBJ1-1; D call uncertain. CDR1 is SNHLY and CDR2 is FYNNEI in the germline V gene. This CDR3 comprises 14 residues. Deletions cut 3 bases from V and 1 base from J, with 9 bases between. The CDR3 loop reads CASSDRGSNTEAFF. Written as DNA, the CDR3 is TGTGCCAGCAGTGATCGGGGTTCGAACACTGAAGCTTTCTTT. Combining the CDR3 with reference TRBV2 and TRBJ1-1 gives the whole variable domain EPEVTQTPSHQVTQMGQEVILRCVPISNHLYFYWYRQILGQKVEFLVSFYNNEISEKSEIFDDQFSVERPDGSNFTLKIRSTKLEDSAMYFCASSDRGSNTEAFFGQGTRLTVV.